These T cell receptor beta chains were read from a single sample in a study of blood T cell repertoires in COVID-19. Profiling relied on immunoSEQ multiplex PCR, and the TCRdb table lists in-frame clones only, not all of them. This table holds some 200,000 clones, roughly nine tenths found once. Sequencing was done on a sample of PBMCs or T cells enriched from blood (not recorded which). Receptors were obtained from a woman aged 50 to 60 in a cohort exposed to, infected with or recovered from COVID-19 (not recorded which). Each CDR3 is given with its conserved first and last residue. A D gene is named only where the DNA matches it firmly. Size tells how often a clone was seen (once, few, many) or the class of an expanded clone, and some rows leave it out.

>.|TRBD1|TRBV29-1|TRBJ2-7
CSVLRPGQNYEQYF
TGCAGCGTTCTTAGACCGGGACAGAACTACGAGCAGTACTTC
>.|.|TRBV5-1|TRBJ2-2
CASSLEASSSTGELFF
TGCGCCAGCAGCTTGGAAGCTAGCTCTAGCACCGGGGAGCTGTTTTTT
>.|TRBD1|TRBV9|TRBJ2-2
CASGPPRQGEIGTGELFF
TGTGCCAGCGGCCCCCCGCGACAGGGGGAGATTGGTACCGGGGAGCTGTTTTTT
>.|TRBD2|TRBV11-2|TRBJ2-1
CASSLALRGGKNEQFF
TGTGCCAGCAGCTTAGCTCTGCGGGGGGGCAAAAATGAGCAGTTCTTC
>.|.|TRBV6-5|TRBJ1-3
CASSLQGNTIYF
TGTGCCAGCAGTTTACAGGGAAACACCATATATTTT
>.|.|TRBV2|TRBJ1-5
CASSEGLTRDYSNQPQHF
TGTGCCAGCAGTGAAGGTTTAACTAGAGATTATAGCAATCAGCCCCAGCATTTT
>.|.|TRBV6-1|TRBJ2-5
CATQKKGGGTQYF
TGTGCCACCCAAAAGAAGGGAGGGGGGACCCAGTACTTC
>.|.|TRBV7-9|TRBJ1-1
CASSSGWGTEAFF
TGTGCCAGCAGCTCGGGGTGGGGAACTGAAGCTTTCTTT
>few|TRBD1|TRBV6-5|TRBJ1-4
CASSPGTGGDEKLFF
TGTGCCAGCAGTCCCGGGACAGGGGGGGATGAAAAACTGTTTTTT
>.|.|TRBV5-8|TRBJ2-5
CASSPEPQGLQETQYF
TGTGCCAGCAGCCCTGAACCACAGGGCCTCCAAGAGACCCAGTACTTC
>.|TRBD1|TRBV18|TRBJ1-6
CASSPTGGGLNSPLHF
TGTGCCAGCTCACCTACAGGGGGCGGTTTGAATTCACCCCTCCACTTT
>.|TRBD1|TRBV5-4|TRBJ1-2
CASSYGQDYGYTF
TGTGCCAGCAGTTACGGACAGGACTATGGCTACACCTTC
>.|.|TRBV4-1|TRBJ1-6
CASSQVSQAYNSPLHF
TGCGCCAGCAGCCAAGTCTCGCAGGCATATAATTCACCCCTCCACTTT
>.|TRBD1|TRBV27|TRBJ2-4
CASSPDRDDGKNIQYF
TGTGCCAGCAGTCCGGACAGGGACGATGGCAAAAACATTCAGTACTTC
>once|.|TRBV30|TRBJ1-5
CAWGSQGIGQPQHF
TGTGCCTGGGGCTCACAGGGCATCGGGCAGCCCCAGCATTTT
>.|.|TRBV19|TRBJ1-1
CASSMLGGYTEAFF
TGTGCCAGTAGTATGCTTGGGGGCTACACTGAAGCTTTCTTT